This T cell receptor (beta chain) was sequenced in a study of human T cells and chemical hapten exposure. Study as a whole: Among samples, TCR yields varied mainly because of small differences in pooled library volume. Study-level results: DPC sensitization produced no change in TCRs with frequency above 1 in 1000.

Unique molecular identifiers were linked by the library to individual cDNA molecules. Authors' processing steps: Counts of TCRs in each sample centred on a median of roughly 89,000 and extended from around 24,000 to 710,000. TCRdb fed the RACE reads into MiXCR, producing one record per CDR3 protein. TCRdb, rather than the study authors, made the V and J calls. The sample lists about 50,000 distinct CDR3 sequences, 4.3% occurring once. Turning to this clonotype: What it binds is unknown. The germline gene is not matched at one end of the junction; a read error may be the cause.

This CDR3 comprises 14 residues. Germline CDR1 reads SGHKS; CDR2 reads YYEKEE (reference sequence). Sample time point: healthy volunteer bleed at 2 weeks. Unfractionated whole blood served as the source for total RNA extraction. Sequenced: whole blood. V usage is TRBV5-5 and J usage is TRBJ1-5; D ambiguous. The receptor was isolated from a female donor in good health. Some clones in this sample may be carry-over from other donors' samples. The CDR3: CASSFGERNQPQNF. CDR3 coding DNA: TGTGCCAGCAGCTTCGGGGAGCGCAATCAGCCCCAGAATTTT.